This record covers a single TCR beta chain. Its cognate antigen is unknown. This sample was taken from a study of T cell responses to AZD1222 COVID-19 vaccine. The method was immunoSEQ multiplex PCR; TCRdb's version includes in-frame clones alone and lacks a portion of them. The table lists 150,000 to 200,000 clones, 70% to 90% of them singletons. J lost 5 bases, V lost 4 bases, and 4 bases had no gene match. The CDR3 extends over 13 amino acids. Germline V CDR1 and CDR2: GTSNPN, SVGIG (reference sequence). Broader study findings: Females made up more of the donors, who were largely white British, and clonal diversity may have come out too low. Unmutated regions of variants are reportedly targeted by nearly half of spike-specific TCRs.

The chain recombines TRBV30 with TRBJ2-1; 8 nucleotides agree with TRBD2. The sample here was peripheral blood, taken on day 0 of AZD1222 vaccination. The source is an adult in good health. CDR3 coding DNA: TGTGCCTGGATAAGCGGGGGCCACAATGAGCAGTTCTTC. Its protein is CAWISGGHNEQFF.